The 32 T cell receptor beta chains below were found in one sample sequenced in a study of patients and donors after allogeneic stem cell transplantation. Each CDR3 protein is one row after TCRdb ran MiXCR on the RT-PCR reads. The sample comprises some 960,000 distinct CDR3 sequences, roughly 18% of which are singletons, and about 6% rests with the top ten. Sequenced: blood, either unsorted or a sorted T cell fraction (not recorded which). The receptors stem from a human donor who was either an allogeneic HSCT recipient or a stem cell or donor lymphocyte infusion donor (not recorded which). It is not recorded whose cells these are; they may come from a transplant donor.

This clonotype has a count of ten or more. The V and J genes are TRBV12-3 or TRBV12-4 and TRBJ2-1; D gene ambiguous. The CDR3 has 14 residues. Trimming took off 6 bases at V and 0 bases at J, with 9 bases between the two ends. The CDR3 loop reads CASRKLSSYNEQFF. CDR3 nucleotides: TGTGCCAGCAGAAAGCTAAGCTCCTACAATGAGCAGTTCTTC.

The chain has TRBV24-1 and TRBJ2-1, with a tentative D call TRBD2 (5 bases). The V and J ends lost 4 bases and 0 bases respectively, with 15 bases between them. The CDR3 runs to 17 residues. From germline, CDR1 is KGHDR and CDR2 SFDVKD. This chain's CDR3 is CATSDLASLSSYNEQFF. For the CDR3, the DNA is TGTGCCACCAGTGACCTTGCTAGCCTAAGCTCCTACAATGAGCAGTTCTTC.

The J gene is TRBJ2-3, the V gene TRBV4-2; D call uncertain. Between the trimmed V and J ends, which lost 0 bases and 0 bases, there was a span of 16 bases. The CDR3 is made up of 18 amino acids. Germline values: CDR1 LGHNA, CDR2 YNFKEQ. The CDR3 nucleotides are TGTGCCAGCAGCCAAGAGATGGGCGGTAAGCGAAGCACAGATACGCAGTATTTT. Translating gives CASSQEMGGKRSTDTQYF.

The chain employs TRBV5-4 and TRBJ2-2, with a tentative D call TRBD2 (5 bases). This CDR3 spans 15 amino acids. Per germline, CDR1 SGHNT and CDR2 YYREEE (reference sequence). Trimming took off 1 base at V and 2 bases at J, with 9 bases between the two ends. The CDR3 region has the DNA TGTGCCAGCAGCTTGCCTAGCAGTAACACCGGGGAGCTGTTTTTT. It codes for CASSLPSSNTGELFF.

The sample holds a few counts of this clonotype. J is TRBJ1-1 and V is TRBV18, with D perhaps matching TRBD1 (6 bases). CDR3 length: 16 residues. Germline assignment: CDR1 KGHSH and CDR2 LQKENI. Between the trimmed V and J ends, which lost 8 bases and 1 base, there was a span of 20 bases. The CDR3 region is CASGSSQGGTNTEAFF. For the CDR3, the DNA is TGTGCCAGCGGGTCCTCACAGGGTGGGACGAACACTGAAGCTTTCTTT. The variable domain in full, with the rest retrieved from reference TRBV18 and TRBJ1-1, is NAGVMQNPRHLVRRRGQEARLRCSPMKGHSHVYWYRQLPEEGLKFMVYLQKENIIDESGMPKERFSAEFPKEGPSILRIQQVVRGDSAAYFCASGSSQGGTNTEAFFGQGTRLTVV.

V gene TRBV15 combines with J gene TRBJ2-7, with 8 bases that match TRBD1. V lost 1 base, J lost 1 base, and 3 bases stayed unmatched. Germline CDR1 reads LNHNV; CDR2 reads YYDKDF (reference sequence). This CDR3 has 15 amino acids. The CDR3 loop reads CATSRVRDRSYEQYF. As DNA, the CDR3 is TGTGCCACCAGCAGAGTCCGGGACAGGTCCTACGAGCAGTACTTC.

This clonotype was detected only a few times. This rearrangement joins TRBV19 to TRBJ1-5; 10 bases agree with TRBD1. The CDR3 consists of 17 residues. After removal of 5 bases from V and 4 bases from J, the junction contained 11 bases not matched to a gene. From germline, CDR1 is LNHDA and CDR2 SQIVND (reference sequence). The CDR3 DNA sequence: TGTGCCAGTAGTGCGAACCCCGGGACAGGGGCGAATCAGCCCCAGCATTTT. It codes for CASSANPGTGANQPQHF. Supplemented by reference TRBV19 and TRBJ1-5, the full variable domain reads DGGITQSPKYLFRKEGQNVTLSCEQNLNHDAMYWYRQDPGQGLRLIYYSQIVNDFQKGDIAEGYSVSREKKESFPLTVTSAQKNPTAFYLCASSANPGTGANQPQHFGDGTRLSIL.

The CDR3 bases are TGTGCCTGGAGTGTACTGCCCGATTTGAACACTGAAGCTTTCTTT. Encoded protein: CAWSVLPDLNTEAFF. This chain connects TRBV30 to TRBJ1-1; D unclear. Germline-derived CDR1 and CDR2 are GTSNPN and SVGIG (reference sequence). Trimming stripped 0 bases from V and 0 bases from J, with 11 bases between. The CDR3 contains 15 residues. Drawing the rest from reference TRBV30 and TRBJ1-1, the complete variable domain is SQTIHQWPATLVQPVGSPLSLECTVEGTSNPNLYWYRQAAGRGLQLLFYSVGIGQISSEVPQNLSASRPQDRQFILSSKKLLLSDSGFYLCAWSVLPDLNTEAFFGQGTRLTVV.

This clonotype was counted only a few times. CDR3 in DNA: TGTGCCAGCAGCCCATTCAGAAACACAGATACGCAGTATTTT. It is translated as CASSPFRNTDTQYF. The gene calls are TRBV3-1 and TRBJ2-3, with D hard to call. The CDR3 extends over 14 amino acids. Trimming removed 4 bases from V and 2 bases from J, with 10 bases in between. The germline gives CDR1 LGHDT, CDR2 YNNKEL (reference sequence).

V is TRBV20-1 and J is TRBJ2-3; D possibly uses TRBD1 or TRBD2 (5 bases each). Germline loops: CDR1 DFQATT, CDR2 SNEGSKA (reference sequence). Trimming removed 3 bases at V and 6 bases at J, with 13 bases between. The length of the CDR3 is 13 residues. The CDR3 nucleotides are TGCAGTGCTAGCGGGGCTCGGCTGGATACGCAGTATTTT. It translates to CSASGARLDTQYF.

This clonotype was counted only a few times. The chain uses TRBV20-1 and TRBJ1-2; 7 nucleotides agree with TRBD1. Germline CDR1 reads DFQATT; CDR2 reads SNEGSKA (reference sequence). V gave up 0 bases and J gave up 6 bases; unmatched junction bases: 16. CDR3 size: 17 residues. The CDR3 region is CSARDLYGDSGGHGYTF. For the CDR3, the DNA is TGCAGTGCTAGAGATTTATACGGCGATTCAGGGGGGCATGGCTACACCTTC.

This clonotype appeared a few times. The chain combines TRBV6-5 with TRBJ2-7; 13 nucleotides match TRBD2. The germline V gene has CDR1 MNHEY and CDR2 SVGAGI. Trimming cost V 2 bases and J 2 bases; bases outside gene matches: 3. The CDR3 is 16 amino acids. CDR3 nucleotide sequence: TGTGCCAGCAGTTACAAGGGGACTAGCGGGGCCTACGAGCAGTACTTC. Translating it yields CASSYKGTSGAYEQYF.

V is TRBV4-3 and J is TRBJ2-7; 11 positions match TRBD1. This CDR3 region has 16 residues. V trimming: 0 bases; J trimming: 6 bases; junction bases outside the gene matches: 7. The V gene's germline CDR1 is LGHNA and CDR2 YSLEER. The CDR3 spells CASSQDLGTGGREQYF. The CDR3 DNA reads TGCGCCAGCAGCCAAGATCTCGGGACAGGGGGTCGCGAGCAGTACTTC.

J is TRBJ2-3 and V is TRBV29-1, with D unresolved. Germline CDR1 reads SQVTM; CDR2 reads ANQGSEA. This CDR3 comprises 13 residues. V was pared by 3 bases and J by 9 bases, with 16 bases between. CDR3 sequence reads: CSVEVGPARTQYF. The CDR3 DNA sequence: TGCAGCGTTGAGGTGGGCCCTGCTCGAACGCAGTATTTT.

This clonotype was observed a few times. The chain employs TRBV12-3 or TRBV12-4 and TRBJ2-7, with D perhaps TRBD1 or TRBD2 (5 bases each). The CDR3 runs 13 residues. The germline V and J ends were trimmed by 0 bases and 7 bases, with 10 bases remaining between them. The CDR3 region is CASSLALGDEQYF. The CDR3 DNA is TGTGCCAGCAGTTTAGCGCTGGGGGATGAGCAGTACTTC.

The chain has TRBV14 and TRBJ2-7; TRBD2 aligns across 8 bases. CDR1 and CDR2 (germline): SGHDN, FVKESK. With 8 bases clipped from V and 6 bases from J, the junction kept 12 bases outside the gene matches. This CDR3 has 14 residues. CDR3 sequence (DNA): TGTGCCAGCGGGGAACAACCGGGACTAGGCGAGCAGTACTTC. Translating gives CASGEQPGLGEQYF.

The chain carries TRBV4-1 and TRBJ2-1; TRBD1 agrees at 8 bases. Per the germline V gene, CDR1 is MGHRA and CDR2 is YSYEKL. The CDR3 runs 15 residues. With 4 bases clipped from V and 5 bases from J, the junction kept 7 bases outside the gene matches. CDR3 sequence: CASSPRQGPDNEQFF. The CDR3 nucleotides are TGCGCCAGCAGCCCCAGACAGGGGCCGGACAATGAGCAGTTCTTC.

V gene TRBV2 combines with J gene TRBJ2-5; 9 nucleotides line up with TRBD2. Germline V CDR1 and CDR2: SNHLY, FYNNEI. Trimming took 2 bases from V and 0 from J; bases not matched to a gene: 1. The CDR3 is 15 residues long. The CDR3 reads CASSELAGYQETQYF. The CDR3 coding sequence is TGTGCCAGCAGTGAACTAGCGGGGTACCAAGAGACCCAGTACTTC.

This clonotype has only a few counts. V is TRBV12-3 or TRBV12-4 and J is TRBJ2-3, with D possibly TRBD1 on 6 matching bases. Trimming shortened V by 5 bases and J by 2 bases, and 26 bases separated the two germline ends. The CDR3 is made up of 19 amino acids. The CDR3 is CASSPWGLTGHFSTDTQYF. DNA of the CDR3: TGTGCCAGCAGTCCTTGGGGGCTAACGGGACACTTTTCCACAGATACGCAGTATTTT.

The rearrangement uses TRBV5-1 and TRBJ1-1; TRBD1 might be the D (5 bases). The CDR3 has 15 residues. V was trimmed by 1 base and J by 5 bases, leaving 15 bases between them. Per germline, CDR1 SGHRS and CDR2 YFSETQ. CDR3 residues: CASSLPGPRTTEAFF. The DNA of the CDR3 is TGCGCCAGCAGCTTGCCGGGACCGAGAACGACTGAAGCTTTCTTT. Combining the CDR3 with reference TRBV5-1 and TRBJ1-1 gives the whole variable domain KAGVTQTPRYLIKTRGQQVTLSCSPISGHRSVSWYQQTPGQGLQFLFEYFSETQRNKGNFPGRFSGRQFSNSRSEMNVSTLELGDSALYLCASSLPGPRTTEAFFGQGTRLTVV.

This chain links TRBV6-1 with TRBJ2-1; possible D gene TRBD1, 5 bases. Germline V gene data show CDR1 as MNHNS and CDR2 as SASEGT. The V end lost 5 bases, the J end lost 2 bases, and 13 bases lay between the germline ends. The CDR3 has 15 residues. In nucleotides, the CDR3 is TGTGCCAGCAGTAGGGGCGGAAAGACCTACAATGAGCAGTTCTTC. Protein sequence: CASSRGGKTYNEQFF.

V usage is TRBV20-1 and J usage is TRBJ2-4; TRBD1 aligns across 7 bases. Unmatched junction bases numbered 4, after V lost 2 bases and J lost 6 bases. CDR1 and CDR2 from the germline V gene are DFQATT and SNEGSKA (reference sequence). The CDR3 extends over 13 amino acids. The CDR3 DNA reads TGCAGTGCTAGACCGACAGGGCGAAACATTCAGTACTTC. Amino acid sequence: CSARPTGRNIQYF.

This sequence joins TRBV4-1 and TRBJ1-4; 9 bases agree with TRBD1. The CDR3 sequence is 17 residues long. After removal of 6 bases from V and 0 bases from J, the junction contained 8 bases not matched to a gene. From germline, CDR1 is MGHRA and CDR2 YSYEKL. CDR3: CASSYPGTGTTNEKLFF. CDR3 nucleotides: TGCGCCAGCAGTTACCCCGGGACAGGGACAACTAATGAAAAACTGTTTTTT.

This clonotype was detected a few times. The chain is built from TRBV7-2 and TRBJ1-5; a weak D match, TRBD1 (5 bases). Trimming took off 1 base at V and 6 bases at J, with 16 bases between the two ends. Germline V gene data show CDR1 as SGHTA and CDR2 as FQGNSA. The CDR3 has 16 residues. Written as DNA, the CDR3 is TGTGCCAGCAGCTTAGTAGGGGCAGGGCTGGGTCAGCCCCAGCATTTT. It yields the protein CASSLVGAGLGQPQHF.

V and J are TRBV12-3 or TRBV12-4 and TRBJ2-2; D is perhaps TRBD1 (6 bases). CDR3 size: 15 residues. Trimming pared 3 bases from V and 4 bases from J, leaving 12 bases between. The CDR3 bases are TGTGCCAGCAGTTTCTTACAGGGTCCCACCGGGGAGCTGTTTTTT. It encodes CASSFLQGPTGELFF.

This clonotype was picked up a small number of times. V is TRBV12-3 or TRBV12-4 and J is TRBJ1-2; the match to TRBD1 covers 8 bases. Trimming removed 4 bases from V and 4 bases from J; junction bases left unmatched: 8. CDR3 length: 15 amino acids. In DNA, the CDR3 is TGTGCCAGCAGTTCCCCCCACAGGGGGGTCTATGGCTACACCTTC. Its protein is CASSSPHRGVYGYTF.

This clonotype was seen a few times. The chain's CDR3 is CSVVRPPYEQYF. CDR3 bases: TGCAGCGTTGTTCGGCCGCCCTACGAGCAGTACTTC. The chain employs TRBV29-1 and TRBJ2-7, with unresolved D. Between the trimmed V and J ends, which lost 4 bases and 2 bases, there was a span of 9 bases. Germline CDR1 SQVTM, CDR2 ANQGSEA. CDR3 length equals 12 residues.

The genes are TRBV20-1 and TRBJ2-7, with TRBD2 matching over 7 bases. V was pared by 2 bases and J by 1 base, with 2 bases of the junction left unmatched. This CDR3 contains 13 residues. Germline loops: CDR1 DFQATT, CDR2 SNEGSKA (reference sequence). The CDR3 protein is CSARLAASYEQYF. As DNA, the CDR3 is TGCAGTGCTAGACTAGCGGCGTCCTACGAGCAGTACTTC.

This chain connects TRBV9 to TRBJ2-1, with D perhaps matching TRBD2 (6 bases). In germline, CDR1 is SGDLS, CDR2 YYNGEE. CDR3 length equals 14 residues. V was pared by 3 bases and J by 6 bases, with 13 bases between. Here the CDR3 DNA reads TGTGCCAGCAGCGCCCCGGGAGTGAGCAATGAGCAGTTCTTC. Protein sequence: CASSAPGVSNEQFF. Full variable domain (rest looked up from reference TRBV9 and TRBJ2-1): DSGVTQTPKHLITATGQRVTLRCSPRSGDLSVYWYQQSLDQGLQFLIQYYNGEERAKGNILERFSAQQFPDLHSELNLSSLELGDSALYFCASSAPGVSNEQFFGPGTRLTVL.

The CDR3 region has the DNA TGTGCCAGCTCCGGGTCCGTCAAGGAGCAGTACTTC. This sequence encodes CASSGSVKEQYF. This chain links TRBV28 with TRBJ2-7; no reliable D call. Trimming pared 8 bases from V and 7 bases from J, leaving 15 bases between. CDR3 length: 12 residues. Looked up from germline, CDR1 is MDHEN and CDR2 is SYDVKM.

This clonotype was seen a few times. J is TRBJ1-2 and V is TRBV20-1; D uncertain. This CDR3 comprises 13 residues. The V and J ends lost 6 bases and 2 bases respectively, with 13 bases between them. The germline gives CDR1 DFQATT, CDR2 SNEGSKA (reference sequence). In DNA, the CDR3 is TGCAGTGCCCGGACGGATCGGAACTATGGCTACACCTTC. Protein: CSARTDRNYGYTF.

This clonotype was seen more than once but under ten times. The V gene is TRBV7-6, the J gene TRBJ2-5; TRBD1 is a possible D gene (5 bases). Germline V lookup: CDR1 SGHVS, CDR2 FNYEAQ. The CDR3 is 13 amino acids. V was cut by 2 bases and J by 5 bases, with 9 bases left in between. The CDR3 DNA is TGTGCCAGCAGCTTACGGACACGGGAGACCCAGTACTTC. Protein product: CASSLRTRETQYF.